This TCR beta chain was sequenced during a study of PD-1 blockade in mismatch repair-deficient tumors. All patients were mismatch repair deficient, assessed by either PCR or immunohistochemistry. Three pembrolizumab responders had their TCRs sequenced. Per the germline V gene, CDR1 is SGDLS and CDR2 is YYNGEE. V was shortened by 6 bases and J by 2 bases, with 12 bases between the two germline ends. The CDR3 loop spans 13 amino acids. This table comes from immunoSEQ multiplex PCR, and its TCRdb copy is limited to in-frame clones, with some not included. This sample yields tens of thousands of clones, of which more than 80% are seen a single time; over 4.5% belongs to the top ten.

V usage is TRBV9 and J usage is TRBJ2-7; D is unclear. This receptor was identified in an adult with mismatch repair-deficient cancer. The sample was peripheral blood, taken 44 weeks after starting pembrolizumab. The CDR3 nucleotides read TGTGCCAGCAACGGCGAACTAACCTACGAGCAGTACTTC. This gives the protein CASNGELTYEQYF.